The TCR beta chain described here comes from a study of blood T cell repertoires in COVID-19. TCRdb's table, derived via immunoSEQ multiplex PCR, lists solely in-frame clones and lacks some. The sample carries 250,000 or so clones, about 83% recorded once. V lost 0 bases to trimming and J lost 8 bases, with 13 bases between them. Germline lookup yields CDR1 SGHDN and CDR2 FVKESK. This CDR3 has 14 residues. The clonotype originates from a man older than 75 with acute or convalescent COVID-19. The chain couples TRBV14 to TRBJ1-2; D gene uncertain. Sequencing input: peripheral blood. In nucleotides, the CDR3 is TGTGCCAGCAGCCAAGAACGGCAGACAACGGGCTACACCTTC. This sequence encodes CASSQERQTTGYTF.